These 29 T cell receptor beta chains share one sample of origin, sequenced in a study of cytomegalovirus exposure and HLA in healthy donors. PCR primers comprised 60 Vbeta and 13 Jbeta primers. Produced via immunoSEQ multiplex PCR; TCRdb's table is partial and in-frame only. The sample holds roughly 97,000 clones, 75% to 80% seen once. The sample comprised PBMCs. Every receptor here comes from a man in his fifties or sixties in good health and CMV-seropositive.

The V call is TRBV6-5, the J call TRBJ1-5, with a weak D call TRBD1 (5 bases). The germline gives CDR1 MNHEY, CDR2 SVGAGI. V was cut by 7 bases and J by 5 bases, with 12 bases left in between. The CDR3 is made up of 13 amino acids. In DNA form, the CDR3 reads TGTGCCAGCAACGGGGGGAGCGATCAGCCCCAGCATTTT. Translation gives CASNGGSDQPQHF.

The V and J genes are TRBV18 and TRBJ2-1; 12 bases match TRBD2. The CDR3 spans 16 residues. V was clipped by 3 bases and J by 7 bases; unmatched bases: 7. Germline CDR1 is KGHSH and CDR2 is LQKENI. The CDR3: CASSPPLAGGRNEQFF. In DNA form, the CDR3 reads TGTGCCAGCTCACCCCCACTAGCGGGGGGCCGTAATGAGCAGTTCTTC.

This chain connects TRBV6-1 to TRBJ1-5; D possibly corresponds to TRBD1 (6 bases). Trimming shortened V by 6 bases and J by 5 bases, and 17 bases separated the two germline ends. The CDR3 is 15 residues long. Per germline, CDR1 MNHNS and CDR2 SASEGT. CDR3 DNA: TGTGCCAGCAGCGTCGGAACCACAGGGTATCAGCCCCAGCATTTT. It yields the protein CASSVGTTGYQPQHF.

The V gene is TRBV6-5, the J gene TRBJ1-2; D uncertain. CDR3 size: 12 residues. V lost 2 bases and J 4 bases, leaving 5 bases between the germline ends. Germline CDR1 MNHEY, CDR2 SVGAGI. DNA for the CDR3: TGTGCCAGCAGTTACGCGGGCTATGGCTACACCTTC. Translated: CASSYAGYGYTF.

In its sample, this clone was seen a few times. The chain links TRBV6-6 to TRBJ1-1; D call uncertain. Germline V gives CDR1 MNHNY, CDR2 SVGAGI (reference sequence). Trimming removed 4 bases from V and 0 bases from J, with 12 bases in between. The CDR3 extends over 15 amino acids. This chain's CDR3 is CASSFRQALNTEAFF. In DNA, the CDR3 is TGTGCCAGCAGTTTCCGACAAGCCCTGAACACTGAAGCTTTCTTT.

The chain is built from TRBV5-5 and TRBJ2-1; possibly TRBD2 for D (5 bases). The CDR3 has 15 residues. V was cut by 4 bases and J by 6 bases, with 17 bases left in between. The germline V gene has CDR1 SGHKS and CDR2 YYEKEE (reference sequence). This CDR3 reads CASSRRGFEGNEQFF. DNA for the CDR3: TGTGCCAGCAGCCGACGGGGATTTGAGGGCAATGAGCAGTTCTTC.

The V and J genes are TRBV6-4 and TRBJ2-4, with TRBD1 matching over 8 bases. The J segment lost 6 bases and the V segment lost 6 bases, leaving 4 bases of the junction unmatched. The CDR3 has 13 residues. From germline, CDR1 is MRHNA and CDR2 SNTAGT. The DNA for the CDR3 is TGTGCCAGCAGCCCACAGGGGGGAAACATTCAGTACTTC. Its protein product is CASSPQGGNIQYF.

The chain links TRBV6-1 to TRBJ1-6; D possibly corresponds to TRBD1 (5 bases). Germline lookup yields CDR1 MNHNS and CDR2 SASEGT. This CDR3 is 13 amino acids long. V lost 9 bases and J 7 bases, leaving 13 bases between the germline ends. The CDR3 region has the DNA TGTGCCAGTCAAGGGGAGGGGAATTCACCCCTCCACTTT. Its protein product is CASQGEGNSPLHF.

Here the CDR3 reads CASSQVSVETEAFF. The CDR3 DNA is TGCGCCAGCAGCCAAGTGTCGGTCGAGACTGAAGCTTTCTTT. This chain uses TRBV4-1 with TRBJ1-1, with D uncertain. Looked up from germline, CDR1 is MGHRA and CDR2 is YSYEKL. The CDR3 spans 14 residues. V shed 1 base and J shed 5 bases, with 11 bases lying between them.

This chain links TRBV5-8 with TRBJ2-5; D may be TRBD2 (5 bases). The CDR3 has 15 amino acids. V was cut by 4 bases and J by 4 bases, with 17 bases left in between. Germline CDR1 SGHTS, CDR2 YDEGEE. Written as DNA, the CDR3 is TGTGCCAGCAGCCCGACCTTGAGGGTGGGAGAGACCCAGTACTTC. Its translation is CASSPTLRVGETQYF.

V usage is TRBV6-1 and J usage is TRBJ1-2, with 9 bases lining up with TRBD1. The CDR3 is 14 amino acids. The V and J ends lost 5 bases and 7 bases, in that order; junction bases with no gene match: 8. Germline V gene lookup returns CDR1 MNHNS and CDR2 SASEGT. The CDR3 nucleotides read TGTGCCAGCAGTAGTCCGGGACAGGGAAGTGGCTACACCTTC. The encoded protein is CASSSPGQGSGYTF.

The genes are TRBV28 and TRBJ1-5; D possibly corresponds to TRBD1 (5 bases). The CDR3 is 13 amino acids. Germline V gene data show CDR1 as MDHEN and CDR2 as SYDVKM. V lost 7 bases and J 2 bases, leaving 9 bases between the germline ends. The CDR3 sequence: CASKGKGNQPQHF. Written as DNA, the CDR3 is TGTGCCAGCAAGGGGAAGGGCAATCAGCCCCAGCATTTT.

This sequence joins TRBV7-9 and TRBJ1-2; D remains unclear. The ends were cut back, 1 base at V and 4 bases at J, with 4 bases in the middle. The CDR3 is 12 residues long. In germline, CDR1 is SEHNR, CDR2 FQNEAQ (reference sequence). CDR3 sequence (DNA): TGTGCCAGCAGCTTAGAGCCCTATGGCTACACCTTC. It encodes CASSLEPYGYTF.

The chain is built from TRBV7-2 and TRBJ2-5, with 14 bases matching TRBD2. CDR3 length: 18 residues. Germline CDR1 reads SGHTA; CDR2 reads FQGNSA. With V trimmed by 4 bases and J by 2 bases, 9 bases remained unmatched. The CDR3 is CASSSGLAGGKRQETQYF. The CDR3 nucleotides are TGTGCCAGCAGCTCAGGACTAGCGGGGGGAAAGCGGCAAGAGACCCAGTACTTC.

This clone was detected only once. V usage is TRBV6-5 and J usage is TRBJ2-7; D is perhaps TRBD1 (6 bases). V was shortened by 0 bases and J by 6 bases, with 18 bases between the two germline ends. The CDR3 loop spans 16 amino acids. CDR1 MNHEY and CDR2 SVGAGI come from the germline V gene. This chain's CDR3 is CASSYSGTGTHFEQYF. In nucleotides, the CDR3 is TGTGCCAGCAGTTACTCGGGCACCGGGACACATTTCGAGCAGTACTTC.

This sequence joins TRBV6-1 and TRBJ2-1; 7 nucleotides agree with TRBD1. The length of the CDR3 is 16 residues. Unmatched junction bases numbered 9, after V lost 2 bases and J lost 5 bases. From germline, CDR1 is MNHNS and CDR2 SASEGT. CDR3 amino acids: CASSERGRGFDNEQFF. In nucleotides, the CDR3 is TGTGCCAGCAGTGAAAGGGGCAGGGGGTTTGACAATGAGCAGTTCTTC.

The CDR3 DNA is TGTGCCAGCAGCTTGGCCCTCCCGCTCCGGGAGCAGTACTTC. Residues: CASSLALPLREQYF. The chain joins TRBV5-5 to TRBJ2-4; possible D gene TRBD2, 6 bases. Germline CDR1 and CDR2: SGHKS and YYEKEE (reference sequence). This CDR3 has 14 residues. V lost 0 bases to trimming and J lost 13 bases, with 17 bases between them.

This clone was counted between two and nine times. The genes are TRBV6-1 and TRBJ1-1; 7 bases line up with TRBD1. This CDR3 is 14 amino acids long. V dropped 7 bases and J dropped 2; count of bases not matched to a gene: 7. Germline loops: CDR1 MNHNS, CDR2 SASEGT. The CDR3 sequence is CASKETGINTEAFF. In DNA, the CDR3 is TGTGCCAGCAAAGAGACAGGGATTAACACTGAAGCTTTCTTT.

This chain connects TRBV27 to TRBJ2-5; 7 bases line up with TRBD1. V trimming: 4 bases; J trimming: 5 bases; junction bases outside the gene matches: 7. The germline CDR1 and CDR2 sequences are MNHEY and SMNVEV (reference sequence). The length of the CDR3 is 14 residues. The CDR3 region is CASSSPRGQETQYF. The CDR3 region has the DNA TGTGCCAGCAGTTCTCCCAGGGGACAGGAGACCCAGTACTTC.

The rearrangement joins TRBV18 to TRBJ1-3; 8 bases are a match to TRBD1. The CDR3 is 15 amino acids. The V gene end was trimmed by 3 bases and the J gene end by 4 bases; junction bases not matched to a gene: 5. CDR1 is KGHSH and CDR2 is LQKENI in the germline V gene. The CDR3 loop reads CASSPVRGQGNTIYF. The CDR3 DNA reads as TGTGCCAGCTCACCGGTCAGGGGGCAAGGAAACACCATATATTTT.

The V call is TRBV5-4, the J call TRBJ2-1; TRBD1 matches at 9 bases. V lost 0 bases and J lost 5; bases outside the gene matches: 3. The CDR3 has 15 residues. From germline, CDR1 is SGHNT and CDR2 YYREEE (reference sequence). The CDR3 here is CASSLGQGVNNEQFF. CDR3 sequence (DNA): TGTGCCAGCAGCTTGGGACAGGGGGTCAACAATGAGCAGTTCTTC.

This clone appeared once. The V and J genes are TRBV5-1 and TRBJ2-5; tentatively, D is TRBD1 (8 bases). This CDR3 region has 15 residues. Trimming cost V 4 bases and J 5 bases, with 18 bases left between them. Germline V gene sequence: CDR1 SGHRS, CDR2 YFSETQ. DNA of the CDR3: TGCGCCAGCAGCAGTGGGGACAGGCGGGAGGAGACCCAGTACTTC. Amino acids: CASSSGDRREETQYF.

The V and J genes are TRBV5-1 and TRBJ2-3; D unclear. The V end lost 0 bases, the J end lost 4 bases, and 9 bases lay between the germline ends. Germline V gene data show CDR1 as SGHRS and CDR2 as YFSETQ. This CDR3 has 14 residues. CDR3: CASSLVRSADTQYF. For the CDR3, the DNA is TGCGCCAGCAGCTTGGTAAGGAGTGCAGATACGCAGTATTTT.

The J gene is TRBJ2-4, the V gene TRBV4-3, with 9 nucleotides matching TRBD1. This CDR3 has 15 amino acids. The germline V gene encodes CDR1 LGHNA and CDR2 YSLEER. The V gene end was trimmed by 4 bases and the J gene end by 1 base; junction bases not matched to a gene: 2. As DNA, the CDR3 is TGCGCCAGCAGCCGGACAGGGGACGCCAAAAACATTCAGTACTTC. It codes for CASSRTGDAKNIQYF.

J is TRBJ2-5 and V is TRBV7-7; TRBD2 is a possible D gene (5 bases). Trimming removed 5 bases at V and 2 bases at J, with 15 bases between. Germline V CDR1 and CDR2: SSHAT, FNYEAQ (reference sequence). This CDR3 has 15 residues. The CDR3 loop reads CASSPAPAVQETQYF. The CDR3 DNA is TGTGCCAGCAGCCCAGCCCCAGCGGTTCAAGAGACCCAGTACTTC.

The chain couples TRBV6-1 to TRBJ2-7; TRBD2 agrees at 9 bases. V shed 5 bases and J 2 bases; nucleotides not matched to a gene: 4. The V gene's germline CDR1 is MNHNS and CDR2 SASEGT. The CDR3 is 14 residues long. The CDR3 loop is CASSLAGAAYEQYF. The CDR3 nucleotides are TGTGCCAGCAGTTTAGCGGGGGCTGCCTACGAGCAGTACTTC.

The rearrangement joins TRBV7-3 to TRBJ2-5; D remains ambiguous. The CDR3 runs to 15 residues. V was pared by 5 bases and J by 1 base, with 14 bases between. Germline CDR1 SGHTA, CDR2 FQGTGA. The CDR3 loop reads CASSRVGFTQETQYF. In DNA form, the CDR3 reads TGTGCCAGCAGCAGAGTCGGTTTTACCCAAGAGACCCAGTACTTC.

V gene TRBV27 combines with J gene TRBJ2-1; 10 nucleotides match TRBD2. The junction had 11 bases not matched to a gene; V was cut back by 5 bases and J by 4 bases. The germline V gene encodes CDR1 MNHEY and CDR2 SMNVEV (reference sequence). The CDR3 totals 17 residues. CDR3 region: CASSQFIAGGWYNEQFF. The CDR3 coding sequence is TGTGCCAGCAGTCAATTCATAGCGGGGGGTTGGTACAATGAGCAGTTCTTC.

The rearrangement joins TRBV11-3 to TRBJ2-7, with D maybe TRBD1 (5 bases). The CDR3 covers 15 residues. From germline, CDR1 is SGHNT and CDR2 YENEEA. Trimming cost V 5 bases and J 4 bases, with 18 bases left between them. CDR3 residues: CASSPGPGRTYEQYF. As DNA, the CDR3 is TGTGCCAGCAGCCCAGGGCCGGGCCGTACGTACGAGCAGTACTTC.